This TCR beta chain was observed in a study of shared clonotypes between healthy human individuals. The authors' processing: ImmunoSEQ yielded junction-only sequences lacking quality scores, so filtering differed. The table came from immunoSEQ multiplex PCR; TCRdb's copy has only in-frame clones and leaves some out. Clone size and the V and J calls come from that table; the DNA yielded D and trimming. The sample records over a million clones, roughly 96% being singletons. Study-level points and caveats: Clonotype sharing levels among donors were expected to vary with sequencing depth.

A note on this clone: Its antigen is currently unknown.

CDR3 length: 11 residues. Trimming pared 3 bases from V and 7 bases from J, leaving 7 bases between. Germline lookup yields CDR1 SGHDN and CDR2 FVKESK. The sample taken for sequencing was naive CD4+ T cells sorted from blood. Subset specified: CD45RA+ positively selected. The chain uses TRBV14 and TRBJ2-7; D remains ambiguous. The receptor was isolated from a young man in good health. CDR3 sequence: CASSHSREQYF. In nucleotides, the CDR3 is TGTGCCAGCAGCCATAGCAGGGAGCAGTACTTC.